This T cell receptor (beta chain) emerged from a study of blood T cell repertoires in COVID-19. Measured with immunoSEQ multiplex PCR; TCRdb has only the in-frame clones, and not every one. The sample lists about 290,000 clones; under 90% were seen once. The source is a middle-aged woman who had recovered from COVID-19. Material: PBMCs or T cells enriched from blood (not recorded which).

The CDR3 DNA reads as TGTGCCAGCAGCGCCCGGGACTTTAGCACTAGCACAGATACGCAGTATTTT. It translates to CASSARDFSTSTDTQYF. The chain links TRBV7-9 to TRBJ2-3; D is possibly TRBD2 (6 bases). Per the germline V gene, CDR1 is SEHNR and CDR2 is FQNEAQ (reference sequence). V lost 5 bases, J lost 0 bases, and 18 bases lay in between. The CDR3 length is 17 residues.